In this sample, the clone carrying this TCR beta chain turned up a few times. Its antigen is unknown. Other DNA sequences in this specimen translate into the identical CDR3. Sequencing relied on a cDNA template that was reverse transcribed from extracted RNA. Profiled with immunoSEQ multiplex PCR; TCRdb holds only in-frame clones, not every one. The table shows approximately 120,000 clones, with about 50% occurring only once. From alopecia areata patients, lesional scalp punch biopsies and peripheral blood were collected. The germline V gene has CDR1 SQVTM and CDR2 ANQGSEA. The CDR3 runs 10 residues. V was clipped by 4 bases and J by 6 bases, with 6 bases between them. The data derive from a study of CD8+ T cells in alopecia areata. Overall study findings and caveats: Possibly as an HLA-related effect, TCR sharing across patients appeared less clear than in mice. An increase in clonality over normal scalp was evident in lesional scalp, especially alopecia totalis/universalis. Scalp sample data also include resident alphabeta T cells from normal skin.

The V gene is TRBV29-1, the J gene TRBJ1-2; D ambiguous. Sequencing input: NKG2D-low CD8+ T cells sorted from blood. This receptor was identified in a human donor with alopecia areata. CDR3 residues: CSVVRDGYTF. Here the CDR3 DNA reads TGCAGCGTTGTTAGGGATGGCTACACCTTC.